The 32 T cell receptor beta chains below come from one sample, sequenced in a study of CXCR3-negative and CXCR3-positive naive CD8 T cells. 5' RACE with UMI labels generated the TRB cDNA libraries. TCRdb re-called the 5' RACE reads and catalogs CDR3 proteins one per entry, DNA excluded. The sample totals about 53,000 distinct CDR3 sequences. Specimen: naive CXCR3- CD8+ T cells from blood. Subset meaning: CD45RO-CCR7+CD27+CD95- naive CD8+ T cells lacking CXCR3 (TNR3-). The receptors were sampled from a human donor in good health. Some clones in this sample may be carry-over from other donors' samples.

V gene TRBV20-1 combines with J gene TRBJ2-2; TCRdb names TRBD1, which stays unverified in the absence of DNA. The CDR3 is 15 amino acids. CDR1 and CDR2 (germline): DFQATT, SNEGSKA (reference sequence). CDR3 loop: CSAAGTGVHTGELFF.

The rearrangement links TRBV6-1 to TRBJ1-1; as DNA is missing, the TRBD1 call by TCRdb cannot be tested. Germline CDR1 MNHNS, CDR2 SASEGT. The CDR3 has 14 residues. The CDR3 loop is CASSETGAEAEAFF.

The CDR3: CASSHGQGALGTGELFF. The J gene is TRBJ2-2, the V gene TRBV7-9; TCRdb's D call of TRBD1 is untestable without DNA. This CDR3 spans 17 amino acids. From germline, CDR1 is SEHNR and CDR2 FQNEAQ (reference sequence).

The CDR3 sequence: CASSPEIFYGYTF. J is TRBJ1-2 and V is TRBV7-9. Germline V gene data show CDR1 as SEHNR and CDR2 as FQNEAQ (reference sequence). The CDR3 totals 13 residues.

This chain uses TRBV20-1 with TRBJ2-7; TCRdb's D call, TRBD2, is unchecked because there is no DNA. The CDR3 runs to 15 residues. Germline V gene sequence: CDR1 DFQATT, CDR2 SNEGSKA (reference sequence). CDR3 protein: CSARGLAGFRYEQYF.

V is TRBV29-1 and J is TRBJ1-1. From germline, CDR1 is SQVTM and CDR2 ANQGSEA. The CDR3 totals 12 residues. CDR3: CSVHDGNTEAFF.

The gene calls are TRBV7-9 and TRBJ2-7; TCRdb calls TRBD2, which cannot be checked without DNA. The CDR3 loop spans 16 amino acids. The germline V gene has CDR1 SEHNR and CDR2 FQNEAQ (reference sequence). CDR3 protein: CASGTSGGAVSYEQYF.

The V and J genes are TRBV29-1 and TRBJ1-2. CDR3 size: 15 residues. Germline V gene sequence: CDR1 SQVTM, CDR2 ANQGSEA. The CDR3 sequence: CSVEDQAAGVFGYTF.

This chain links TRBV5-1 with TRBJ2-1. The length of the CDR3 is 15 residues. The germline gives CDR1 SGHRS, CDR2 YFSETQ. The CDR3 region is CASSPERSTYNEQFF.

This chain joins TRBV7-3 and TRBJ1-1; TCRdb returns TRBD1, unconfirmable since there is no DNA. In germline, CDR1 is SGHTA, CDR2 FQGTGA. The length of the CDR3 is 13 residues. The chain's CDR3 is CASSPQGNTEAFF.

This clonotype is identified as medium-sized from frequency. V gene TRBV25-1 combines with J gene TRBJ2-7. CDR1 is MGHDK and CDR2 is SYGVNS in the germline V gene. The CDR3 totals 13 residues. The CDR3 sequence: CASGSDTTYEQYF.

The V call is TRBV7-6, the J call TRBJ1-1; TCRdb indicates TRBD1, and absent DNA this call remains unverified. Germline loops: CDR1 SGHVS, CDR2 FNYEAQ. The CDR3 is 15 amino acids. This chain's CDR3 is CASSSADRGLLEAFF.

This rearrangement joins TRBV25-1 to TRBJ2-5; the TRBD2 assignment by TCRdb is unverifiable without DNA. The CDR3 is made up of 15 amino acids. Germline V gene lookup returns CDR1 MGHDK and CDR2 SYGVNS. CDR3 region: CASSRPGLPPETQYF.

This chain uses TRBV20-1 with TRBJ1-6; TCRdb outputs TRBD1, but without DNA this stays unchecked. CDR3 length equals 15 residues. Germline assignment: CDR1 DFQATT and CDR2 SNEGSKA (reference sequence). CDR3 protein: CSAVGGRDAGSPLHF.

V and J are TRBV21-1 and TRBJ2-1. TRBV21-1 is a pseudogene. The CDR3 has 16 residues. The CDR3 here is CASSKWVEGKNNEQFF.

The rearrangement uses TRBV28 and TRBJ2-5; TCRdb's D gene call, TRBD2, goes unchecked for lack of DNA. CDR1 and CDR2 from the germline V gene are MDHEN and SYDVKM. CDR3 length: 17 amino acids. CDR3 sequence reads: CASSWPRLAGGQETQYF.

The chain uses TRBV10-3 and TRBJ2-1; the D call of TRBD2 rests on TCRdb alone, since no DNA is present to check it. CDR3 length: 17 amino acids. In germline, CDR1 is ENHRY, CDR2 SYGVKD. CDR3 sequence: CAIKTGAGTSGYNEQFF.

CDR3 sequence reads: CSVAAGALYNEQFF. V gene TRBV29-1 combines with J gene TRBJ2-1. Germline V gene sequence: CDR1 SQVTM, CDR2 ANQGSEA. The CDR3 runs to 14 residues.

This CDR3 is CASSSGGYYEQYF. The rearrangement links TRBV12-3 or TRBV12-4 to TRBJ2-7; TCRdb's D call of TRBD2 is untestable without DNA. The CDR3 is 13 amino acids.

The rearrangement links TRBV7-9 to TRBJ1-3. This CDR3 is built from 12 residues. Germline loops: CDR1 SEHNR, CDR2 FQNEAQ (reference sequence). The CDR3 loop is CASRHDVYTIYF.

The chain employs TRBV29-1 and TRBJ2-7; TCRdb calls TRBD2, which cannot be checked without DNA. The germline CDR1 and CDR2 sequences are SQVTM and ANQGSEA. This CDR3 is 18 amino acids long. CDR3 residues: CSVEMNAESRGGTYEQYF.

The chain couples TRBV11-2 to TRBJ2-5. CDR3 length: 13 residues. The germline gives CDR1 SGHAT, CDR2 FQNNGV. The CDR3 protein is CASSLGLVETQYF.

This sequence joins TRBV12-3 or TRBV12-4 and TRBJ2-7; with no DNA, the TCRdb D assignment of TRBD1 cannot be verified. The CDR3 length is 13 residues. The CDR3 protein is CASAGTGLYEQYF.

CDR3 loop: CASSAYRGATNGYTF. The rearrangement joins TRBV9 to TRBJ1-2; as DNA is missing, the TRBD1 call by TCRdb cannot be tested. The CDR3 has 15 residues. Germline lookup yields CDR1 SGDLS and CDR2 YYNGEE.

The CDR3 region is CASPGAGGYTF. The chain has TRBV6-6 and TRBJ1-2; TCRdb selects TRBD1, and the lack of DNA leaves this call unchecked. The CDR3 extends over 11 amino acids. CDR1 and CDR2 (germline): MNHNY, SVGAGI (reference sequence).

This chain links TRBV2 with TRBJ2-6. This CDR3 has 14 residues. Germline values: CDR1 SNHLY, CDR2 FYNNEI. The CDR3 spells CASSELSGANVLTF.

The chain links TRBV20-1 to TRBJ2-7. This CDR3 is built from 13 residues. Germline V gene data show CDR1 as DFQATT and CDR2 as SNEGSKA (reference sequence). CDR3 protein: CSARPRTHYEQYF.

The V gene is TRBV29-1, the J gene TRBJ2-1. The germline gives CDR1 SQVTM, CDR2 ANQGSEA. This CDR3 is 14 amino acids long. The chain's CDR3 is CSVDVKSSYNEQFF.

V is TRBV9 and J is TRBJ2-7; TCRdb indicates TRBD1, and absent DNA this call remains unverified. From germline, CDR1 is SGDLS and CDR2 YYNGEE. This CDR3 comprises 16 residues. This CDR3 reads CASSSPLAGVRDEQYF.

The chain combines TRBV29-1 with TRBJ2-7; no DNA is available, so the TRBD1 call from TCRdb remains unchecked. Germline V gene data show CDR1 as SQVTM and CDR2 as ANQGSEA. This CDR3 contains 11 residues. The CDR3 spells CSVQDSYEQYF.

This sequence joins TRBV29-1 and TRBJ2-7; TCRdb's D gene call, TRBD1, goes unchecked for lack of DNA. The CDR3 is 14 amino acids. Looked up from germline, CDR1 is SQVTM and CDR2 is ANQGSEA. CDR3 protein: CSVGAQGAIYEQYF.

The genes are TRBV3-1 and TRBJ1-5. The CDR3 loop spans 13 amino acids. Germline CDR1 LGHDT, CDR2 YNNKEL (reference sequence). The CDR3 loop reads CASSQRSNQPQHF.